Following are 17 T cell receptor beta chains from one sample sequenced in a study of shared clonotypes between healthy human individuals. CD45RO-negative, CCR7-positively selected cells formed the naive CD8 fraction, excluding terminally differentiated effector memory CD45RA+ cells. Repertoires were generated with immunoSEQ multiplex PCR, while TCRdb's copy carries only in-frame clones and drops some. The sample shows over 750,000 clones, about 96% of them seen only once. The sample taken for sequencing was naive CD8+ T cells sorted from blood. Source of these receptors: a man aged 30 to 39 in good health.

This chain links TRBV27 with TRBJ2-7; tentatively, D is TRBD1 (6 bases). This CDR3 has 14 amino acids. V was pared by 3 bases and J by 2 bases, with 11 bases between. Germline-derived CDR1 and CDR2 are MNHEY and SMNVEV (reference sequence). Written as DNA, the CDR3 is TGTGCCAGCAGTTTCCTCGACAGGACCTACGAGCAGTACTTC. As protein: CASSFLDRTYEQYF.

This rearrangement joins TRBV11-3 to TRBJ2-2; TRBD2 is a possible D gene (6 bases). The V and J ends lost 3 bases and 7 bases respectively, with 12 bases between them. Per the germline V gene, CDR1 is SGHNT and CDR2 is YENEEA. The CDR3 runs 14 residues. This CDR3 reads CASSFRGGNGELFF. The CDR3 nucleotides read TGTGCCAGCAGCTTTCGTGGGGGGAACGGGGAGCTGTTTTTT.

CDR3 DNA: TGCGCCAGCAGCCTCACAACAGGGGGCGGGTTGAACATTCAGTACTTC. As protein: CASSLTTGGGLNIQYF. V gene TRBV5-1 combines with J gene TRBJ2-4; the match to TRBD1 covers 9 bases. After removal of 4 bases from V and 7 bases from J, the junction contained 12 bases not matched to a gene. Germline assignment: CDR1 SGHRS and CDR2 YFSETQ. The CDR3 spans 16 residues.

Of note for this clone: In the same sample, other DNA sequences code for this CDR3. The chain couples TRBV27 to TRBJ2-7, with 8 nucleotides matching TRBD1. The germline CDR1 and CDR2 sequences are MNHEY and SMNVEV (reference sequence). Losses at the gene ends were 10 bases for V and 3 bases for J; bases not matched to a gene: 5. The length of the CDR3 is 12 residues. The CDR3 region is CATGDRSYEQYF. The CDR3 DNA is TGTGCCACTGGGGACAGGAGCTACGAGCAGTACTTC.

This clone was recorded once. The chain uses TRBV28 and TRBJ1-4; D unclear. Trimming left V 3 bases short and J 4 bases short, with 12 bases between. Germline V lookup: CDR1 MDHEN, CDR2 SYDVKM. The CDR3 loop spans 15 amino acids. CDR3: CASSFSGTNNEKLFF. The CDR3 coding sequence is TGTGCCAGCAGTTTTTCTGGCACAAATAATGAAAAACTGTTTTTT.

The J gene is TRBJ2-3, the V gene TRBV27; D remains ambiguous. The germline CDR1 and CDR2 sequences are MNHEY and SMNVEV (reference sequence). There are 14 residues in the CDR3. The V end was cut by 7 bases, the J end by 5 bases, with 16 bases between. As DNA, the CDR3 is TGTGCCAGCAATTCAATAGATGCCGGAGATACGCAGTATTTT. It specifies CASNSIDAGDTQYF.

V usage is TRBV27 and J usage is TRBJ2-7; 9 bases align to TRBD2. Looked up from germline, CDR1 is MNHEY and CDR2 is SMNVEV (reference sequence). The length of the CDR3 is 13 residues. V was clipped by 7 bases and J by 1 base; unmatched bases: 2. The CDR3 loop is CASKLAGSYEQYF. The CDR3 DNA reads TGTGCCAGCAAACTAGCGGGTTCCTACGAGCAGTACTTC.

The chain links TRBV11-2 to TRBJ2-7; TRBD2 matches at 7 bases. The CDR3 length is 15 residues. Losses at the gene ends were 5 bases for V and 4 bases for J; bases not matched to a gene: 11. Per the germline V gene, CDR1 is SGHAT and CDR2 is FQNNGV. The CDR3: CASSNPGGGAYEQYF. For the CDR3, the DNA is TGTGCCAGCAGCAACCCGGGAGGTGGAGCGTACGAGCAGTACTTC.

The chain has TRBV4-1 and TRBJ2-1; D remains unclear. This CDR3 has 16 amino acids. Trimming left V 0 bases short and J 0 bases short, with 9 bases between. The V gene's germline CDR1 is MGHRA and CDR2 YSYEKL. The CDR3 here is CASSQDRPSSYNEQFF. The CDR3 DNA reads TGCGCCAGCAGCCAAGATCGACCGTCCTCCTACAATGAGCAGTTCTTC.

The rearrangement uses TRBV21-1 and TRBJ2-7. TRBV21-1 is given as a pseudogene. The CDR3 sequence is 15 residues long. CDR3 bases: TGTGCCAGCAGCAAAGGGGCAGGGGAGGACTACGAGCAGTACTTC. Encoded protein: CASSKGAGEDYEQYF.

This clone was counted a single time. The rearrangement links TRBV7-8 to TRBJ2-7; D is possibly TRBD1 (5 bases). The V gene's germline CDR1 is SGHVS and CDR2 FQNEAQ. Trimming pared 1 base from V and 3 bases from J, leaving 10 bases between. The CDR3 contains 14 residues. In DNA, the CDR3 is TGTGCCAGCAGCTTAGGGCTCGGACACTACGAGCAGTACTTC. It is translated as CASSLGLGHYEQYF.

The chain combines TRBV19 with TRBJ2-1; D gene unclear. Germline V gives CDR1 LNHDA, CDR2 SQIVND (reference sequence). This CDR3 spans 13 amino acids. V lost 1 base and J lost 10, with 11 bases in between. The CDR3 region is CASSIVVQTEQFF. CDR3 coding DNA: TGTGCCAGTAGTATAGTGGTACAGACAGAGCAGTTCTTC.

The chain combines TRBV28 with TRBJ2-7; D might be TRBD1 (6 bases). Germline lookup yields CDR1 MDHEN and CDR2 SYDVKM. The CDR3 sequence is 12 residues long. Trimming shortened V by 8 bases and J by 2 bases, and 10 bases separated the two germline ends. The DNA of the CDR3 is TGTGCCAGCGGGACACTAACCTACGAGCAGTACTTC. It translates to CASGTLTYEQYF. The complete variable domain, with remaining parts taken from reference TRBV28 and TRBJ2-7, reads DVKVTQSSRYLVKRTGEKVFLECVQDMDHENMFWYRQDPGLGLRLIYFSYDVKMKEKGDIPEGYSVSREKKERFSLILESASTNQTSMYLCASGTLTYEQYFGPGTRLTVT.

The CDR3: CSVRGVGDNEQFF. Written as DNA, the CDR3 is TGCAGCGTTAGGGGGGTAGGGGACAATGAGCAGTTCTTC. This sequence joins TRBV29-1 and TRBJ2-1; tentatively, D is TRBD1 or TRBD2 (6 bases each). Looked up from germline, CDR1 is SQVTM and CDR2 is ANQGSEA. CDR3 length equals 13 residues. V was cut by 5 bases and J by 5 bases, with 13 bases left in between.

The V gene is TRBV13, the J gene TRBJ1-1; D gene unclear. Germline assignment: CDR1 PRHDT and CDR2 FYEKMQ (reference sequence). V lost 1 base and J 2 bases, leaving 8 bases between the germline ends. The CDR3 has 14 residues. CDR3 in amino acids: CASSLEQKNTEAFF. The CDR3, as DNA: TGTGCCAGCAGCTTAGAGCAGAAAAACACTGAAGCTTTCTTT.

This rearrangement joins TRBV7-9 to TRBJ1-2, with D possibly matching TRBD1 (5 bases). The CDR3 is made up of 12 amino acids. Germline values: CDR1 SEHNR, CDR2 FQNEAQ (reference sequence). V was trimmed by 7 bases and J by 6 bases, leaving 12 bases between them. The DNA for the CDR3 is TGTGCCAGCAAGTCCGGGGGGGATGGCTACACCTTC. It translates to CASKSGGDGYTF.

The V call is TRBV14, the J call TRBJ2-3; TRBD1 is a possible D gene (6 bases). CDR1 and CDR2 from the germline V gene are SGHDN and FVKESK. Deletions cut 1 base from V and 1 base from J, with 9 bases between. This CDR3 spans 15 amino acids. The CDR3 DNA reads TGTGCCAGCAGCCAAGGAGCAGGGGGCACAGATACGCAGTATTTT. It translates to CASSQGAGGTDTQYF. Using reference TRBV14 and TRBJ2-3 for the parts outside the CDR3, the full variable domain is EAGVTQFPSHSVIEKGQTVTLRCDPISGHDNLYWYRRVMGKEIKFLLHFVKESKQDESGMPNNRFLAERTGGTYSTLKVQPAELEDSGVYFCASSQGAGGTDTQYFGPGTRLTVL.